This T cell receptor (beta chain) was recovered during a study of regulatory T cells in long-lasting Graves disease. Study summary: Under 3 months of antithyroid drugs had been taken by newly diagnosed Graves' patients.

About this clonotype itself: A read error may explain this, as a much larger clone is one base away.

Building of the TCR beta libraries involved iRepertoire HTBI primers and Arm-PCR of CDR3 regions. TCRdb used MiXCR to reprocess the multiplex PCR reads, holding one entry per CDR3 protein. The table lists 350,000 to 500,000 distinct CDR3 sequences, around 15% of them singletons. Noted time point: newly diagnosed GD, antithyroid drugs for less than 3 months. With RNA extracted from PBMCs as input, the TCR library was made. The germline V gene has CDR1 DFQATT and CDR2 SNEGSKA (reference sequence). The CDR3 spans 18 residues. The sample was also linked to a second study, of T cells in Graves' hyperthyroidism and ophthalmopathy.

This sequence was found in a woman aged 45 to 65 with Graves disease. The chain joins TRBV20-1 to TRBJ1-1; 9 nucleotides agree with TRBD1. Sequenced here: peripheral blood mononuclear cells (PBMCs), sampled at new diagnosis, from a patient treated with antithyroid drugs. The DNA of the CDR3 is TGCAGTGCTAGAGATTCCGGGCGGGGGGGGACAGGGAACACTGAAGCTTCCTTT. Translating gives CSARDSGRGGTGNTEASF.